This TCR beta chain originates from a study of blood T cell repertoires in COVID-19. The method was immunoSEQ multiplex PCR; TCRdb's version includes in-frame clones alone and lacks a portion of them. The table lists nearly 400,000 clones, nearly 90% of them singletons. The CDR3 spans 16 residues. Germline loops: CDR1 LGHDT, CDR2 YNNKEL (reference sequence). Trimming removed 3 bases at V and 4 bases at J, with 13 bases between. This TCR derives from a woman aged 25 to 39 who had recovered from COVID-19. Sequencing input: PBMCs or T cells enriched from blood (not recorded which). This chain joins TRBV3-1 (or the pseudogene TRBV3-2) and TRBJ1-6; unclear D gene. The CDR3 bases are TGTGCCAGCAGCCAGGCGACGGGTTCTTATAATTCACCCCTCCACTTT. Translated: CASSQATGSYNSPLHF.